Here is one TCR beta chain with its context. Antigen unknown. 60 Vbeta and 13 Jbeta primers were used in PCR. Per the study methods: Later work found 65 million to 100 million unique TCR beta chains, with roughly 11 million shared. Profiling relied on immunoSEQ multiplex PCR, and the TCRdb table lists in-frame clones only, not all of them. The V and J calls and clone size are taken from that table; D and trimming were inferred from the DNA. The sample contains over 130,000 clones, around 57% of which appear only once. This specimen comes from a study of cytomegalovirus exposure and HLA in healthy donors. Notes on the study in general: A later analysis showed that HLA-associated TCR beta chains had undergone more clonal expansion than equally common others. Later analysis showed most CMV-associated TCR beta chains appearing HLA-restricted.

This TCR came from a male donor in good health and CMV-seronegative. The sequenced sample consisted of PBMCs.

CDR3 sequence: CASSLQGATAKNIQYF. The CDR3 nucleotides are TGTGCCAGCAGCCTACAGGGGGCGACGGCCAAAAACATTCAGTACTTC. The rearrangement links TRBV28 to TRBJ2-4, with TRBD1 identical over 9 bases. CDR3 length equals 16 residues. Trimming cost V 6 bases and J 1 base; bases outside gene matches: 7. The germline CDR1 and CDR2 sequences are MDHEN and SYDVKM. Full variable domain (missing parts from reference TRBV28 and TRBJ2-4): DVKVTQSSRYLVKRTGEKVFLECVQDMDHENMFWYRQDPGLGLRLIYFSYDVKMKEKGDIPEGYSVSREKKERFSLILESASTNQTSMYLCASSLQGATAKNIQYFGAGTRLSVL.